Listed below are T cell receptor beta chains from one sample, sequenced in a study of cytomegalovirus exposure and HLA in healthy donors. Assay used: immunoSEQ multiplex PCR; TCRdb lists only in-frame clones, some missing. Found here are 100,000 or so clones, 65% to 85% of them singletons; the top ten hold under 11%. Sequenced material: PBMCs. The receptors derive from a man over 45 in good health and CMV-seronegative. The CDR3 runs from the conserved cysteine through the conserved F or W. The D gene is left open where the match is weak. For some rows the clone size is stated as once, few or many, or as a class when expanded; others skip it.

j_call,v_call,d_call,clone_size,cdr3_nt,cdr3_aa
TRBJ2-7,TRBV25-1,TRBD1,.,TGTGCCACCACCCCCGGGACAGCGATTACGTTGCAGTACTTC,CATTPGTAITLQYF
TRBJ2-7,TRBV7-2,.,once,TGTGCCAGCAGCTTCCTCTCCCCCCCCGAGCAGTACTTC,CASSFLSPPEQYF
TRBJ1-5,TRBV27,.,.,TGTGCCAGCAGACCGGGGTACTCCTCGGGAAGCAATCAGCCCCAGCATTTT,CASRPGYSSGSNQPQHF
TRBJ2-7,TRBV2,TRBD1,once,TGTGCCTTCCAGGGGGGACAGGGAGGGTCCGAGCAGTACTTC,CAFQGGQGGSEQYF
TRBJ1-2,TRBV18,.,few,TGTGCCAGCTCACCGGGGGGGTTGAATGGCTACACCTTC,CASSPGGLNGYTF
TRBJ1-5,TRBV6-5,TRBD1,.,TGTGCCAGCAGATTAAGACAGGGATATCAGCCCCAGCATTTT,CASRLRQGYQPQHF
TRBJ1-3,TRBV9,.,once,TGTGCCAGCAGCGTAGCAGAAAACACCATATATTTT,CASSVAENTIYF
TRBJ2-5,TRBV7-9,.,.,TGTGCCAGCAGCAAGATCCTAGAAGGGGCCCAAGAGACCCAGTACTTC,CASSKILEGAQETQYF
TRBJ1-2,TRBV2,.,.,TGTGCCAGCAGTCCTCGCGATCTCTATGGCTACACCTTC,CASSPRDLYGYTF
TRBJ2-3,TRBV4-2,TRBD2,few,TGTGCCAGCAGCCAAGAAAGCCGACTAGCGGGGCCCGGAGATACGCAGTATTTT,CASSQESRLAGPGDTQYF
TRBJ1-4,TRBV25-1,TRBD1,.,TGTGCCAGCAGTGAATCCTCCGGGACAGGAATTGAAAAACTGTTTTTT,CASSESSGTGIEKLFF
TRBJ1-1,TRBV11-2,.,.,TGTGCCAGCAGCTTAGGGCCGAACACTGAAGCTTTCTTT,CASSLGPNTEAFF
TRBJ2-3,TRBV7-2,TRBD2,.,TGTGCCAGCAGCTTCAGAGACTGGATAGCGGGGGAGGGCACAGATACGCAGTATTTT,CASSFRDWIAGEGTDTQYF
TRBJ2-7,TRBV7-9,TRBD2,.,TGTGCCAGCAGCTTAGGAGCGGGGATCACTTCTCAGTACTTC,CASSLGAGITSQYF
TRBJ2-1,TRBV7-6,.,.,TGTGCCAGCTCAGACAGGACTAATGAGCAGTTCTTC,CASSDRTNEQFF
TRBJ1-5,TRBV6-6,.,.,TGTGCCACCTCATACAGCCCTCAGGGCAATCAGCCCCAGCATTTT,CATSYSPQGNQPQHF
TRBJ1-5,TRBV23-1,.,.,TGCGCCCCTAATTCTAAGCCCCAGCATTTT,CAPNSKPQHF
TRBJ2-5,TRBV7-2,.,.,TGTGCCAGCAGTTACACGCCGGAGCAAGAGACCCAGTACTTC,CASSYTPEQETQYF
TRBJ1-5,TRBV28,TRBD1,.,TGTGCCAGCAGTTACAGGGGGCAGCCCCAGCATTTT,CASSYRGQPQHF
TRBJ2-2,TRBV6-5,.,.,TGTGCCAGCAGTTACTCAGGAGGTACCGGGGAGCTGTTTTTT,CASSYSGGTGELFF
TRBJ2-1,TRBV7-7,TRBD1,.,TGTGCCAGCAGCTCCGGACAGGGGGCGATTAATGAGCAGTTCTTC,CASSSGQGAINEQFF
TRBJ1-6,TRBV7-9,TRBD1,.,TGTGCCAGCAGCCGACCGGGACAGGGTAGGAATTCACCCCTCCACTTT,CASSRPGQGRNSPLHF
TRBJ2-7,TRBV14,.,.,TGTGCCAGCAGCCTATCGGGAGATAACTTGGAGCAGTACTTC,CASSLSGDNLEQYF
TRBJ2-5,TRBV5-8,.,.,TGTGCCAGCAGCTTGGCACAGCAAGAGACCCAGTACTTC,CASSLAQQETQYF
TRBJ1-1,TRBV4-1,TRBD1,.,TGCGCCAGCAGCCAACATGGAGGGGGCAACACTGAAGCTTTCTTT,CASSQHGGGNTEAFF
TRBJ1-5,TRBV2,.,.,TGTGCCAGCACGTCCGGGGTTAGCAATCAGCCCCAGCATTTT,CASTSGVSNQPQHF
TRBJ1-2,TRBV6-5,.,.,TGTGCCAGCAGTTGGCTGCGGGCGGGGGACGATGGCTACACCTTC,CASSWLRAGDDGYTF
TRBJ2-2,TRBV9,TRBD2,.,TGTGCCAGCAGCGGTTGGGGCCGGACTAGCGGGAGAGTAAACACCGGGGAGCTGTTTTTT,CASSGWGRTSGRVNTGELFF
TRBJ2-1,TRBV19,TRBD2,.,TGTGCCAGTAGGGTACTAGCGGGAACGAGTAATGAGCAGTTCTTC,CASRVLAGTSNEQFF
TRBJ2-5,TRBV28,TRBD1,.,TGTGCCAGCAGTCCGCCGGGACAGGGGACGAGAGAGACCCAGTACTTC,CASSPPGQGTRETQYF
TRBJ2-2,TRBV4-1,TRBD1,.,TGCGCCAGCAGCCAATCACCGGGACAGGGGACCGGGGAGCTGTTTTTT,CASSQSPGQGTGELFF
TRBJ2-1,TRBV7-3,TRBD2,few,TGTGCCAGCAGCTTAACGGGAGGGCCAAATGAGCAGTTCTTC,CASSLTGGPNEQFF
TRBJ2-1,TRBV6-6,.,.,TGTGCCAGCAGTTGGACTGTCAATGAGCAGTTCTTC,CASSWTVNEQFF
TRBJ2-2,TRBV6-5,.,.,TGTGCCAGCAGTTACGAGGGGGGGGGCGGGGAGCTGTTTTTT,CASSYEGGGGELFF
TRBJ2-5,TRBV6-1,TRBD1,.,TGTGCCAGCAGTGGACAGGGCGAGTGGGAGACCCAGTACTTC,CASSGQGEWETQYF
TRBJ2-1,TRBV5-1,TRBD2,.,TGCGCCAGCAGCGTCGGGACTAGCGGGGTCAATGAGCAGTTCTTC,CASSVGTSGVNEQFF
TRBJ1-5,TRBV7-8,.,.,TGTGCCAGCAGCTTAGGGAGGGTCAATCAGCCCCAGCATTTT,CASSLGRVNQPQHF
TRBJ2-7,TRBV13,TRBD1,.,TGTGCCAGCAGCAAGACAGGGCAAGCCTACGAGCAGTACTTC,CASSKTGQAYEQYF
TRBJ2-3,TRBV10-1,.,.,TGCGCCAGCAGTCTGTTGAGCACAGATACGCAGTATTTT,CASSLLSTDTQYF
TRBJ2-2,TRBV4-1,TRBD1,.,TGCGCCAGCAGCCAAGGCGTCACAGGGGGGTGGACCGGGGAGCTGTTTTTT,CASSQGVTGGWTGELFF
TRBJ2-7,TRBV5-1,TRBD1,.,TGCGCCAGCAGCTTCGGACAGGGTAACATCTACGAGCAGTACTTC,CASSFGQGNIYEQYF